Listed here are 23 T cell receptor beta chains from one sample, sequenced in a study of T cell changes during pregnancy in multiple sclerosis. Only in-frame clones appear in the TCRdb table, and some are missing; sequencing was by immunoSEQ multiplex PCR. The sample has around 56,000 clones, approximately 89% seen once; the top ten hold 1.8%. Sequences were derived from peripheral blood, sampled after pregnancy. These receptors originate from a female donor with multiple sclerosis, enrolled in a pregnancy study.

The chain carries TRBV10-3 and TRBJ2-7; TRBD1 agrees at 11 bases. Trimming at V came to 4 bases and at J to 4 bases, leaving 18 bases not matched to a gene. From germline, CDR1 is ENHRY and CDR2 SYGVKD. The CDR3 spans 19 residues. Here the CDR3 reads CAISGPGQGGFSWEYEQYF. The CDR3, as DNA: TGTGCCATCAGTGGACCGGGACAGGGGGGATTCTCGTGGGAGTACGAGCAGTACTTC.

J is TRBJ1-2 and V is TRBV7-2; no firm D call. The CDR3 loop spans 13 amino acids. V was trimmed by 0 bases and J by 7 bases, leaving 9 bases between them. Germline V CDR1 and CDR2: SGHTA, FQGNSA. CDR3 sequence (DNA): TGTGCCAGCAGCTTAGCGCATCGGGGTGGCTACACCTTC. Residues: CASSLAHRGGYTF.

The chain is built from TRBV4-3 and TRBJ1-1, with 7 positions matching TRBD1. In germline, CDR1 is LGHNA, CDR2 YSLEER. The CDR3 runs to 15 residues. V shed 4 bases, J shed 3 bases, and the junction held 8 bases outside the gene matches. The CDR3 here is CASSLEGRGDTEAFF. In DNA, the CDR3 is TGCGCCAGCAGCCTCGAAGGCAGGGGGGACACTGAAGCTTTCTTT.

CDR3 sequence reads: CASSEVGGAGAYNEQFF. CDR3 DNA sequence: TGTGCCAGCAGTGAAGTAGGGGGAGCGGGGGCCTACAATGAGCAGTTCTTC. The chain joins TRBV6-1 to TRBJ2-1; the match to TRBD2 covers 8 bases. The CDR3 spans 17 residues. The germline V gene has CDR1 MNHNS and CDR2 SASEGT. J gave up 2 bases and V 1 base, and 7 bases lay outside the gene matches.

J is TRBJ2-7 and V is TRBV5-1; TRBD2 matches 11 bases. Germline-derived CDR1 and CDR2 are SGHRS and YFSETQ. J lost 1 base, V lost 7 bases, and 25 bases had no gene match. The CDR3 spans 21 residues. CDR3 sequence (DNA): TGCGCCAGCCGACCTTATTGGGCGTCTGGACTAGCGGGTCACCTTTCCTACGAGCAGTACTTC. This gives the protein CASRPYWASGLAGHLSYEQYF.

This rearrangement joins TRBV29-1 to TRBJ2-3; D unresolved. The germline V gene encodes CDR1 SQVTM and CDR2 ANQGSEA. Trimming left V 0 bases short and J 10 bases short, with 11 bases between. This CDR3 is built from 12 residues. The CDR3 DNA sequence: TGCAGCGTTGAAGAAGGCGGCTCCTCGCAGTATTTT. Its translation is CSVEEGGSSQYF.

The chain uses TRBV5-1 and TRBJ1-2; 10 nucleotides line up with TRBD1. Trimming cost V 4 bases and J 10 bases; bases outside gene matches: 13. The V gene's germline CDR1 is SGHRS and CDR2 YFSETQ. There are 15 residues in the CDR3. The CDR3 bases are TGCGCCAGCAGCCCCCTGGACGGACAGGGGGGAAACTACACCTTC. The encoded protein is CASSPLDGQGGNYTF.

V and J are TRBV5-1 and TRBJ2-5; D might be TRBD1 (8 bases). CDR1 and CDR2 from the germline V gene are SGHRS and YFSETQ. V lost 2 bases to trimming and J lost 4 bases, with 12 bases between them. CDR3 length equals 14 residues. The CDR3 protein is CASSFTGGGETQYF. Here the CDR3 DNA reads TGCGCCAGCAGCTTTACAGGGGGGGGAGAGACCCAGTACTTC. Filled out from reference TRBV5-1 and TRBJ2-5, the complete variable domain reads KAGVTQTPRYLIKTRGQQVTLSCSPISGHRSVSWYQQTPGQGLQFLFEYFSETQRNKGNFPGRFSGRQFSNSRSEMNVSTLELGDSALYLCASSFTGGGETQYFGPGTRLLVL.

This clone was seen only a few times. V usage is TRBV29-1 and J usage is TRBJ1-1; D may be TRBD1 (6 bases). V lost 3 bases and J lost 0, with 11 bases in between. CDR1 and CDR2 from the germline V gene are SQVTM and ANQGSEA. This CDR3 contains 14 residues. The CDR3 sequence is CSVERQGMNTEAFF. The CDR3 coding sequence is TGCAGCGTTGAGAGGCAGGGGATGAACACTGAAGCTTTCTTT.

The DNA for the CDR3 is TGTGCCAGCAGTCGGACATCCGAACGTCGCGATACGCAGTATTTT. This translates into CASSRTSERRDTQYF. The chain uses TRBV6-5 and TRBJ2-3; TRBD1 might be the D (5 bases). The germline V gene encodes CDR1 MNHEY and CDR2 SVGAGI. CDR3 length: 15 residues. V gave up 5 bases and J gave up 6 bases, with 18 bases separating them.

V gene TRBV4-2 combines with J gene TRBJ2-7, with no clear D. Trimming took 0 bases from V and 1 from J, leaving 4 bases between them. Germline assignment: CDR1 LGHNA and CDR2 YNFKEQ. CDR3 length: 13 residues. The CDR3 DNA follows: TGTGCCAGCAGCCAAGACGGTTCCTACGAGCAGTACTTC. Protein: CASSQDGSYEQYF.

This chain joins TRBV5-4 and TRBJ1-1, with D possibly TRBD1 on 5 matching bases. The CDR3 length is 14 residues. Germline assignment: CDR1 SGHNT and CDR2 YYREEE (reference sequence). V gave up 5 bases and J gave up 1 base, with 12 bases separating them. The CDR3 sequence is CASRQGGANTEAFF. DNA for the CDR3: TGTGCCAGCAGGCAAGGTGGGGCGAACACTGAAGCTTTCTTT.

The CDR3 loop is CACSDRNSYEQYF. DNA for the CDR3: TGTGCCTGCTCCGACAGGAACTCCTACGAGCAGTACTTC. V is TRBV30 and J is TRBJ2-7; a weak D match, TRBD1 (6 bases). The ends were cut back, 6 bases at V and 0 bases at J, with 12 bases in the middle. Germline-derived CDR1 and CDR2 are GTSNPN and SVGIG (reference sequence). CDR3 length: 13 amino acids.

The chain combines TRBV5-1 with TRBJ1-2; 7 nucleotides line up with TRBD1. The CDR3 is made up of 14 amino acids. CDR1 SGHRS and CDR2 YFSETQ come from the germline V gene. V dropped 2 bases and J dropped 4; count of bases not matched to a gene: 5. As DNA, the CDR3 is TGCGCCAGCAGCTTTCGACAGGGTGGCTATGGCTACACCTTC. Translating it yields CASSFRQGGYGYTF.

This chain joins TRBV6-1 and TRBJ2-1, with 7 nucleotides matching TRBD2. V dropped 1 base and J dropped 9; count of bases not matched to a gene: 9. Per the germline V gene, CDR1 is MNHNS and CDR2 is SASEGT. The CDR3 sequence is 15 residues long. CDR3 in DNA: TGTGCCAGCAGTGAAGAGACCGGGGGGTTCGGTGAGCAGTTCTTC. Protein sequence: CASSEETGGFGEQFF.

V is TRBV5-4 and J is TRBJ2-5; 8 bases are a match to TRBD2. V lost 3 bases, J lost 1 base, and 5 bases stayed unmatched. Germline V lookup: CDR1 SGHNT, CDR2 YYREEE (reference sequence). CDR3 length: 15 amino acids. This CDR3 is CASSSPTSGQETQYF. The CDR3 nucleotides are TGTGCCAGCAGCTCACCAACTAGCGGCCAAGAGACCCAGTACTTC.

This rearrangement joins TRBV10-2 to TRBJ2-7; 8 bases are shared with TRBD1. V lost 3 bases and J lost 3; bases outside the gene matches: 7. CDR3 size: 15 residues. CDR1 is WSHSY and CDR2 is SAAADI in the germline V gene. CDR3 sequence (DNA): TGCGCCAGCAGTGACAGACAGGGGAAGAGCTACGAGCAGTACTTC. This codes for CASSDRQGKSYEQYF.

The chain recombines TRBV15 with TRBJ2-3; 8 bases map to TRBD2. Germline CDR1 is LNHNV and CDR2 is YYDKDF (reference sequence). Unmatched junction bases numbered 11, after V lost 6 bases and J lost 6 bases. The CDR3 has 15 amino acids. CDR3 sequence: CATSPSGGPTDTQYF. For the CDR3, the DNA is TGTGCCACCAGTCCGAGCGGGGGACCCACGGATACGCAGTATTTT.

The rearrangement joins TRBV5-1 to TRBJ2-7, with D possibly TRBD1 on 5 matching bases. Trimming took 2 bases from V and 2 from J, leaving 14 bases between them. The CDR3 loop spans 15 amino acids. CDR1 SGHRS and CDR2 YFSETQ come from the germline V gene. The CDR3 reads CASSFGAGSTYEQYF. CDR3 DNA sequence: TGCGCCAGCAGCTTTGGGGCAGGGTCCACCTACGAGCAGTACTTC.

This rearrangement joins TRBV10-3 to TRBJ2-1; 9 bases are shared with TRBD2. The CDR3 has 15 amino acids. Germline CDR1 and CDR2: ENHRY and SYGVKD. J was trimmed by 2 bases and V by 6 bases; bases with no gene match: 5. This CDR3 reads CAISLLAGAYNEQFF. CDR3 nucleotide sequence: TGTGCCATCAGCCTACTAGCGGGTGCCTACAATGAGCAGTTCTTC.

The CDR3 nucleotides are TGTGCCAGCAGGGGCCCTAATGAGCAGTTCTTC. This codes for CASRGPNEQFF. The chain recombines TRBV2 with TRBJ2-1; D is unresolved. The CDR3 loop spans 11 amino acids. V was pared by 6 bases and J by 7 bases, with 7 bases between. CDR1 SNHLY and CDR2 FYNNEI come from the germline V gene.

This clone was seen a single time. V usage is TRBV18 and J usage is TRBJ2-2, with D possibly TRBD2 on 6 matching bases. Germline CDR1 and CDR2: KGHSH and LQKENI. The CDR3 loop spans 13 amino acids. V was shortened by 3 bases and J by 6 bases, with 8 bases between the two germline ends. The chain's CDR3 is CASSPGGSGELFF. CDR3 sequence (DNA): TGTGCCAGCTCACCGGGGGGATCCGGGGAGCTGTTTTTT.

The table lists this clone with a count of one. The V and J genes are TRBV18 and TRBJ2-7; 8 bases map to TRBD2. Per germline, CDR1 KGHSH and CDR2 LQKENI. The CDR3 loop spans 17 amino acids. V lost 6 bases to trimming and J lost 4 bases; unmatched junction nucleotides: 17. The CDR3 sequence: CASSNRGASGFIYEQYF. Here the CDR3 DNA reads TGTGCCAGCTCGAACCGGGGTGCTAGCGGGTTTATTTACGAGCAGTACTTC.